One T cell receptor beta chain is described in this entry. Its antigen is not known. It was with a sample-barcoded 5' primer and a J-beta primer mix that a second PCR of roughly 6 to 12 cycles was run. Using its own MiXCR run on the 5' RACE reads, TCRdb lists one record per CDR3 protein. The sample yields about 500,000 distinct CDR3 sequences, 24% seen once. The germline V and J ends were trimmed by 3 bases and 1 base, with 13 bases remaining between them. This CDR3 has 17 amino acids. From germline, CDR1 is PRHDT and CDR2 FYEKMQ (reference sequence). These data originate in a study of blood T cells in healthy people across ages. The study, taken as a whole, reports: Unsorted PBMC material precluded a definitive naive versus antigen-experienced comparison.

These data were likewise used in another study, on T cells of mothers and their children. That report adds: There were over 9.5 million TCR beta CDR3 reads from each mother and several million from each child. Thymic selection molds TCR recombination products alike in related and unrelated pairs. The study found slightly higher but non-significant overlap in related versus unrelated mother-child pairs.

The chain combines TRBV13 with TRBJ2-6; D perhaps matches TRBD2 (5 bases). The origin of this receptor is a boy aged 5-17 years in good health. What was sequenced was blood. The CDR3 loop is CASSFARRRSGANVLTF. CDR3 DNA sequence: TGTGCCAGCAGCTTCGCCCGCAGGAGGTCTGGGGCCAACGTCCTGACTTTC.